These 2 T cell receptor beta chains came from one sample sequenced in a study of T cells in Graves' hyperthyroidism and ophthalmopathy. Amplification yielded TCR beta CDR3 regions, with RNA transcripts as the source. HTBI primers were the set used in a first-round RT-PCR of the TCR CDR3. TCRdb ran MiXCR on the multiplex PCR reads and lists one entry per CDR3 protein. The sample consists of fewer than 850,000 distinct CDR3 sequences, 17% of them appearing once. What was sequenced was blood. These receptors were collected from a man aged 50 to 59 with Graves' hyperthyroidism.

This clonotype was seen repeatedly, ten times or more. The chain recombines TRBV28 with TRBJ2-7; D perhaps matches TRBD1 (6 bases). CDR1 is MDHEN, CDR2 SYDVKM, per germline. Trimming stripped 6 bases from V and 2 bases from J, with 14 bases between. This CDR3 is built from 14 residues. The CDR3 here is CASSHRALTYEQYF. DNA for the CDR3: TGTGCCAGCAGCCACAGGGCCCTAACCTACGAGCAGTACTTC.

The sample holds a few counts of this clonotype. J is TRBJ1-2 and V is TRBV11-2, with D possibly being TRBD1 (5 bases). Germline CDR1 SGHAT, CDR2 FQNNGV. This CDR3 comprises 14 residues. V shed 1 base and J shed 5 bases, with 11 bases lying between them. CDR3 sequence reads: CASSLGRGGYGYTF. Written as DNA, the CDR3 is TGTGCCAGCAGCTTAGGAAGGGGAGGGTATGGCTACACCTTC.